The 13 T cell receptor beta chains below were found in one sample sequenced in a study of T cell changes during pregnancy in multiple sclerosis. TCRdb's table, derived via immunoSEQ multiplex PCR, lists solely in-frame clones and lacks some. Among about 50,000 clones, 75% to 95% were seen once, and the ten largest hold around 10%. The sample consisted of CD8+ T cells from peripheral blood mononuclear cells, taken after pregnancy. These receptors came from a female donor with multiple sclerosis, enrolled in a pregnancy study.

The gene calls are TRBV4-3 and TRBJ2-7, with unresolved D. With 1 base removed from V and 1 base from J, the gap between germline ends came to 20 bases. Germline CDR1 is LGHNA and CDR2 is YSLEER. The CDR3 length is 18 residues. The CDR3 nucleotides read TGCGCCAGCAGCCAAGCCCTCCTGACACAAGAATTGTCCTACGAGCAGTACTTC. As protein: CASSQALLTQELSYEQYF.

The rearrangement links TRBV19 to TRBJ2-3, with D possibly being TRBD1 (5 bases). This CDR3 has 13 residues. Germline assignment: CDR1 LNHDA and CDR2 SQIVND (reference sequence). V lost 10 bases to trimming and J lost 0 bases, with 11 bases between them. The CDR3 coding sequence is TGTGCCATCGCCAGGGTTAGCACAGATACGCAGTATTTT. Its translation: CAIARVSTDTQYF.

The chain employs TRBV27 and TRBJ1-2; TRBD1 might be the D (6 bases). CDR3 size: 13 residues. Germline V gene data show CDR1 as MNHEY and CDR2 as SMNVEV (reference sequence). Trimming took off 3 bases at V and 4 bases at J, with 9 bases between the two ends. This CDR3 is CASSFQGSYGYTF. CDR3 bases: TGTGCCAGCAGTTTCCAGGGGAGCTATGGCTACACCTTC.

The CDR3 spells CASDRDGSYNSPLHF. The CDR3 nucleotides read TGTGCCAGTGACAGGGATGGATCCTATAATTCACCCCTCCACTTT. The chain links TRBV30 to TRBJ1-6, with 7 bases lining up with TRBD1. Germline assignment: CDR1 GTSNPN and CDR2 SVGIG (reference sequence). The CDR3 totals 15 residues. After removal of 8 bases from V and 1 base from J, the junction contained 8 bases not matched to a gene. The full variable domain, in which reference TRBV30 and TRBJ1-6 provide the parts outside the CDR3, is SQTIHQWPATLVQPVGSPLSLECTVEGTSNPNLYWYRQAAGRGLQLLFYSVGIGQISSEVPQNLSASRPQDRQFILSSKKLLLSDSGFYLCASDRDGSYNSPLHFGNGTRLTVT.

The chain couples TRBV6-1 to TRBJ2-1, with TRBD2 identical over 9 bases. This CDR3 spans 13 amino acids. J lost 4 bases, V lost 9 bases, and 4 bases had no gene match. Germline-derived CDR1 and CDR2 are MNHNS and SASEGT. The CDR3 DNA reads as TGTGCCAGTAGACTAGCGGAGTACAATGAGCAGTTCTTC. Protein sequence: CASRLAEYNEQFF.

The chain combines TRBV9 with TRBJ2-7; TRBD2 might be the D (6 bases). V gave up 0 bases and J gave up 3 bases, with 10 bases separating them. This CDR3 contains 14 residues. Germline V CDR1 and CDR2: SGDLS, YYNGEE. The CDR3 DNA reads TGTGCCAGCAGCGTAGAAGGAGGGAGCTACGAGCAGTACTTC. Translated, it gives CASSVEGGSYEQYF. Variable domain in full (rest from reference TRBV9 and TRBJ2-7): DSGVTQTPKHLITATGQRVTLRCSPRSGDLSVYWYQQSLDQGLQFLIQYYNGEERAKGNILERFSAQQFPDLHSELNLSSLELGDSALYFCASSVEGGSYEQYFGPGTRLTVT.

The chain couples TRBV7-8 to TRBJ2-1; 8 nucleotides align to TRBD2. Trimming took 0 bases from V and 2 from J; bases not matched to a gene: 3. There are 16 residues in the CDR3. Germline CDR1 and CDR2: SGHVS and FQNEAQ. CDR3 nucleotide sequence: TGTGCCAGCAGCTTAGCGATGACTAGCGCCTACAATGAGCAGTTCTTC. This translates into CASSLAMTSAYNEQFF.

The V and J genes are TRBV30 and TRBJ1-5; 9 nucleotides align to TRBD1. The CDR3 loop spans 15 amino acids. The V gene's germline CDR1 is GTSNPN and CDR2 SVGIG (reference sequence). V lost 5 bases to trimming and J lost 2 bases; unmatched junction nucleotides: 7. In nucleotides, the CDR3 is TGTGCCTGGGACACCGGGACAGGGCGCAATCAGCCCCAGCATTTT. This translates into CAWDTGTGRNQPQHF. The variable domain in full, completed from reference TRBV30 and TRBJ1-5, reads SQTIHQWPATLVQPVGSPLSLECTVEGTSNPNLYWYRQAAGRGLQLLFYSVGIGQISSEVPQNLSASRPQDRQFILSSKKLLLSDSGFYLCAWDTGTGRNQPQHFGDGTRLSIL.

This chain connects TRBV6-5 to TRBJ2-1, with TRBD2 matching over 9 bases. Germline-derived CDR1 and CDR2 are MNHEY and SVGAGI. This CDR3 contains 15 residues. The junction had 4 bases not matched to a gene; V was cut back by 0 bases and J by 7 bases. The CDR3 DNA sequence: TGTGCCAGCAGTTACTCCCTAGCGGGGATTAATGAGCAGTTCTTC. Amino acids: CASSYSLAGINEQFF.

This chain connects TRBV7-9 to TRBJ2-3, with a tentative D call TRBD2 (7 bases). Germline V gene lookup returns CDR1 SEHNR and CDR2 FQNEAQ (reference sequence). The germline V and J ends were trimmed by 11 bases and 6 bases, with 24 bases remaining between them. The CDR3 runs 15 residues. The CDR3 coding sequence is TGTGCCGTTCTTCGGGGGGCACTGGGCTTGGATACGCAGTATTTT. Protein product: CAVLRGALGLDTQYF.

V is TRBV6-4 and J is TRBJ1-2; perhaps TRBD1 as D (6 bases). Germline assignment: CDR1 MRHNA and CDR2 SNTAGT. The CDR3 sequence is 15 residues long. The V end lost 4 bases, the J end lost 4 bases, and 16 bases lay between the germline ends. CDR3 residues: CASSAKTGGAYGYTF. In DNA form, the CDR3 reads TGTGCCAGCAGTGCCAAAACGGGGGGGGCCTATGGCTACACCTTC.

V usage is TRBV27 and J usage is TRBJ1-1; D gene ambiguous. The CDR3 spans 14 residues. Trimming took 3 bases from V and 0 from J, leaving 8 bases between them. The germline V gene encodes CDR1 MNHEY and CDR2 SMNVEV (reference sequence). The CDR3 DNA follows: TGTGCCAGCAGTTTTGGAGGGATGAACACTGAAGCTTTCTTT. Protein: CASSFGGMNTEAFF.

V and J are TRBV30 and TRBJ2-3; 9 bases fit TRBD2. After removal of 0 bases from V and 2 bases from J, the junction contained 12 bases not matched to a gene. The CDR3 covers 18 residues. CDR1 is GTSNPN, CDR2 SVGIG, per germline (reference sequence). CDR3 bases: TGTGCCTGGAGTGTACTGGTCCGGCGGGGGGGCCTCACAGATACGCAGTATTTT. Amino acid sequence: CAWSVLVRRGGLTDTQYF.